Included here is one T cell receptor (beta chain) sequence, with context. The data derive from a study of T-cell reconstitution after alpha-beta-depleted transplantation in children. The CDR3 consists of 13 residues. V lost 3 bases to trimming and J lost 4 bases, with 9 bases between them. Preparing the TCRbeta library involved the use of unique molecular identifiers. TCRdb re-called the PCR reads with MiXCR, one entry per CDR3 protein. The sample includes 200,000 to 250,000 distinct CDR3 sequences, around 9.2% of them seen just once. The chain employs TRBV12-3 or TRBV12-4 and TRBJ1-2; D unresolved. The source was PBMCs, mostly from graft donor cells, collected 360 days after TCRalphabeta/CD19-depleted stem cell transplant. This receptor was taken from a male patient between 2 and 9 years old who had a stem cell transplant for acute myeloid leukemia, so the T cells may come from the graft donor. In DNA, the CDR3 is TGTGCCAGCAGTTTTTCGGGTACCTATGGCTACACCTTC. This codes for CASSFSGTYGYTF.